These T cell receptor beta chains were read from a single sample in a study of blood T cell repertoires in COVID-19. Profiling relied on immunoSEQ multiplex PCR, and the TCRdb table lists in-frame clones only, not all of them. The table has around 380,000 clones, around 84% seen once. The sequenced material came from peripheral blood. These receptors all stem from a human donor with acute or convalescent COVID-19. The donor label of this sample is uncertain. Both conserved end residues are part of each CDR3. A row's size may be missing; if present it is once, few, many or a size class.

TRBJ1-3 TRBV28 few CASSPADRGQRNTIYF
TRBJ2-3 TRBV9 - CASSEGQVLRTDTQYF
TRBJ2-1 TRBV5-8 - CASSGTGSYNEQFF
TRBJ2-3 TRBV14 - CASSQQGRTDTQYF
TRBJ1-1 TRBV11-1 - CASSLWDSRTEAFF
TRBJ2-7 TRBV5-6 - CASSLGTGSSYEQYF
TRBJ1-1 TRBV7-9 - CASSSWTGGTEAFF
TRBJ2-4 TRBV5-4 - CASSLKGAKNIQYF
TRBJ1-5 TRBV28 - CASSSTPLPQHF
TRBJ1-1 TRBV19 once CASTLRGQNTEAFF
TRBJ2-5 TRBV5-1 once CASSRLAGGGETQYF
TRBJ1-5 TRBV19 - CASTRIDSNQPQHF
TRBJ1-6 TRBV27 - CASSLSRTGGFSPLHF
TRBJ2-2 TRBV7-7 - CASSPGVAGELFF
TRBJ1-2 TRBV5-1 - CASSLGTGEGGYTF
TRBJ1-2 TRBV12-3/TRBV12-4 - CASSLDYGGYTF
TRBJ2-5 TRBV5-4 once CASSAGDRQETQYF
TRBJ1-1 TRBV9 - CASSVRQGFNTEAFF
TRBJ2-5 TRBV11-2 - CASSFSGGAETQYF
TRBJ1-3 TRBV3-1/TRBV3-2 - CASSQDGTGKSSGNTIYF
TRBJ2-5 TRBV6-5 - CASSYSRLAGAETQYF
TRBJ1-1 TRBV19 - CASTTGMGPTGSTEAFF
TRBJ1-1 TRBV19 - CASSQTDRRRAFF
TRBJ2-7 TRBV10-1 - CARSRGGGQGPNYEQYF
TRBJ1-1 TRBV13 - CASSLEYWTGYGTEAFF
TRBJ2-7 TRBV2 - CASGERTSGRTYEQYF
TRBJ1-1 TRBV3-1/TRBV3-2 - CASSQRDSLLVLNTEAFF
TRBJ2-2 TRBV5-1 - CASSLEQGFTGELFF
TRBJ1-3 TRBV7-2 - CASSPVGRGLGNTIYF